Following are 14 T cell receptor beta chains from one sample sequenced in a study of tumor and adjacent non-tumor tissue in lung cancer. TCRbeta libraries were built with three rounds of nested PCR, modified from ARM-PCR. From the multiplex PCR reads, TCRdb called clonotypes with MiXCR, one entry per CDR3 protein. The sample carries 65,000 to 70,000 distinct CDR3 sequences, around 60% recorded once. This sample's RNA came from whole unsorted tissue. The sample taken for sequencing was lung tumor tissue. The origin of the receptors is a man in his fifties with non-small cell lung cancer.

This chain links TRBV5-4 with TRBJ1-1; a weak D match, TRBD1 (5 bases). V was shortened by 3 bases and J by 2 bases, with 14 bases between the two germline ends. The CDR3 is 15 residues long. Germline V lookup: CDR1 SGHNT, CDR2 YYREEE (reference sequence). As DNA, the CDR3 is TGTGCCAGCAGCTGGATGGACAAGGCAAACACTGAAGCTTTCTTT. Protein: CASSWMDKANTEAFF.

This clonotype has a handful of counts. The V gene is TRBV11-3, the J gene TRBJ1-1, with D tentatively TRBD1 (6 bases). Trimming removed 5 bases from V and 8 bases from J, with 12 bases in between. This CDR3 is built from 12 residues. Germline V CDR1 and CDR2: SGHNT, YENEEA. CDR3 DNA: TGTGCCAGCAGCGGGACAAGCACCGAAGCTTTCTTT. Translating it yields CASSGTSTEAFF.

With respect to this clonotype: At one end, the junction sequence differs from germline, possibly due to a read error. The chain couples TRBV4-1 to TRBJ1-4; TRBD1 matches 7 bases. The germline CDR1 and CDR2 sequences are MGHRA and YSYEKL. The CDR3 runs to 15 residues. The CDR3 coding sequence is TGCGCCAGCAACCAAGTAGGACAGGAGAGTGAAAAACTGTTTTTT. This translates into CASNQVGQESEKLFF.

This rearrangement joins TRBV10-3 to TRBJ2-5, with unresolved D. CDR1 ENHRY and CDR2 SYGVKD come from the germline V gene. V shed 6 bases and J shed 3 bases, with 11 bases lying between them. The CDR3 is 13 amino acids. CDR3 loop: CAISLTPKETQYF. In DNA, the CDR3 is TGTGCCATCAGCCTGACTCCTAAAGAGACCCAGTACTTC.

Only a few counts were recorded for this clonotype. The conserved closing phenylalanine or tryptophan is absent in this CDR3, likely reflecting a read error. The gene calls are TRBV11-1 and TRBJ1-1, with 9 bases that match TRBD1. This CDR3 is 13 amino acids long. V dropped 4 bases and J dropped 7; count of bases not matched to a gene: 4. Looked up from germline, CDR1 is SGHAT and CDR2 is FQDESV (reference sequence). CDR3 nucleotides: TGTGCCAGCAGCTCAACAGGGGGCCTTGAAGCTTTCTCT. This gives the protein CASSSTGGLEAFS.

On this clonotype: This may be a read error: a much more frequent sequence differs by one nucleotide. This CDR3 fails to terminate in the conserved phenylalanine or tryptophan, so it likely reflects a read error. The genes are TRBV6-6 and TRBJ2-1, with 9 bases identical to TRBD1. Germline CDR1 and CDR2: MNHNY and SVGAGI (reference sequence). Losses at the gene ends were 2 bases for V and 7 bases for J; bases not matched to a gene: 0. The CDR3 covers 13 residues. The CDR3 region has the DNA TGTGCCAGCAGTTACGGGACAGGGAATGAGCAGTTCTCC. Its protein product is CASSYGTGNEQFS.

V and J are TRBV20-1 and TRBJ2-7, with D uncertain. Germline V gives CDR1 DFQATT, CDR2 SNEGSKA (reference sequence). CDR3 size: 11 residues. Trimming shortened V by 0 bases and J by 5 bases, and 5 bases separated the two germline ends. In DNA form, the CDR3 reads TGCAGTGCTAGAGATCCGAACGAGCAGTACTTC. Protein product: CSARDPNEQYF.

This clonotype turned up a few times. Since a much larger clone is just one base distant, this may be a read error. Because it lacks the conserved phenylalanine or tryptophan at the end, this CDR3 is likely a read error. The chain combines TRBV19 with TRBJ2-4, with D perhaps TRBD2 (5 bases). From germline, CDR1 is LNHDA and CDR2 SQIVND (reference sequence). Trimming cost V 9 bases and J 0 bases, with 15 bases left between them. CDR3 length: 15 residues. The CDR3 is CASQGRAVAKNIQYS. CDR3 nucleotides: TGTGCCAGCCAAGGGCGGGCAGTAGCCAAAAACATTCAGTACTCC.

This clonotype was seen repeatedly, ten times or more. The rearrangement links TRBV6-1 to TRBJ1-5; no reliable D call. Germline V gene sequence: CDR1 MNHNS, CDR2 SASEGT. CDR3 length equals 14 residues. Trimming removed 3 bases at V and 5 bases at J, with 11 bases between. The CDR3 coding sequence is TGTGCCAGCAGTGACTGGGCCGGCGATCAGCCCCAGCATTTT. As protein: CASSDWAGDQPQHF.

A note on this clonotype: Germline and junction disagree at one end, which may indicate a read error. The DNA for the CDR3 is TGTGCCAGTAACTCGGACAGGGCTGAAGCTCTCTTT. It codes for CASNSDRAEALF. The V and J genes are TRBV11-2 and TRBJ1-1, with 8 bases lining up with TRBD1. Germline V gene lookup returns CDR1 SGHAT and CDR2 FQNNGV. The CDR3 loop spans 12 amino acids.

The chain links TRBV11-3 to TRBJ2-3; 7 bases line up with TRBD2. The CDR3 length is 16 residues. J was trimmed by 4 bases and V by 4 bases; bases with no gene match: 11. CDR1 is SGHNT and CDR2 is YENEEA in the germline V gene. As DNA, the CDR3 is TGTGCCAGCAGCTCGGGGACTAACGGGTTTGCAGATACGCAGTATTTT. Its protein product is CASSSGTNGFADTQYF.

This clonotype was seen at least ten times. The chain joins TRBV12-3 or TRBV12-4 to TRBJ2-6, with TRBD1 matching over 8 bases. With V trimmed by 6 bases and J by 0 bases, 7 bases remained unmatched. The CDR3 extends over 17 amino acids. CDR3 residues: CASRSGTGISGANVLTF. CDR3 DNA sequence: TGTGCCAGCAGGTCGGGGACAGGCATCTCTGGGGCCAACGTCCTGACTTTC.

This clonotype was counted ten times or more. The gene calls are TRBV29-1 and TRBJ2-1; 7 bases align to TRBD2. Germline CDR1 is SQVTM and CDR2 is ANQGSEA. Trimming removed 6 bases from V and 2 bases from J; junction bases left unmatched: 7. This CDR3 contains 14 residues. In DNA form, the CDR3 reads TGCAGCGTAGACCGGGACTACACCTACAATGAGCAGTTCTTC. Protein product: CSVDRDYTYNEQFF.

In the case of this clonotype: Being one base from a much bigger clone, this may be a read error. This chain uses TRBV5-1 with TRBJ1-5; 8 bases are a match to TRBD1. There are 15 residues in the CDR3. With V trimmed by 4 bases and J by 6 bases, 9 bases remained unmatched. In germline, CDR1 is SGHRS, CDR2 YFSETQ. The CDR3 protein is CASSRSSGGCQPQHF. The CDR3 DNA reads as TGCGCCAGCAGCCGATCGTCAGGGGGCTGTCAGCCCCAGCATTTT.